This entry features one TCR beta chain sequence. What it binds is unknown. The data derive from a study of PD-1 blockade in classical Hodgkin lymphoma. Notes on the study in general: Patients starting nivolumab under 1 year after ASCT were excluded. Reports described newly diagnosed patients as having lower baseline TCR diversity than healthy donors. Whoever responded completely had baseline diversity much like that seen in newly diagnosed patients. CD4+ TCR diversity rose significantly by C4D1, and CD8+ TCR diversity did not.

Measured with immunoSEQ multiplex PCR; TCRdb has only the in-frame clones, and not every one. Of about 21,000 clones in the sample, roughly 70% were seen once. Autologous stem cell transplantation was followed by relapse in every patient, and brentuximab vedotin exposure varied. CDR3 size: 13 residues. Deletions cut 4 bases from V and 6 bases from J, with 13 bases between. The germline V gene encodes CDR1 SGHNT and CDR2 YYREEE (reference sequence). This receptor was taken from a human donor with classical Hodgkin lymphoma. This sample comprised peripheral blood mononuclear cells (PBMCs), obtained at baseline. The V and J genes are TRBV5-4 and TRBJ1-1; perhaps TRBD1 as D (5 bases). Here the CDR3 DNA reads TGTGCCAGCAGCAAAGGGACCCCCTCTGAAGCTTTCTTT. Amino acids: CASSKGTPSEAFF. Filled out from reference TRBV5-4 and TRBJ1-1, the complete variable domain reads ETGVTQSPTHLIKTRGQQVTLRCSSQSGHNTVSWYQQALGQGPQFIFQYYREEENGRGNFPPRFSGLQFPNYSSELNVNALELDDSALYLCASSKGTPSEAFFGQGTRLTVV.